These 10 T cell receptor beta chains were all obtained from the same sample, sequenced in a study of blood T cells in healthy people across ages. The second PCR ran about 6 to 11 cycles with a sample-barcoded 5' primer and J-beta primers. TCRdb reprocessed the 5' RACE reads with MiXCR, giving one entry per CDR3 protein. The data hold fewer than 900,000 distinct CDR3 sequences, with approximately 43% observed a single time. Sequenced: blood. The source is a woman aged 60-70 years in good health.

J is TRBJ2-1 and V is TRBV7-9; D is undetermined. This CDR3 is built from 14 residues. In germline, CDR1 is SEHNR, CDR2 FQNEAQ (reference sequence). The ends were cut back, 1 base at V and 8 bases at J, with 12 bases in the middle. CDR3 amino acids: CASSLVLWADEQFF. CDR3 nucleotide sequence: TGTGCCAGCAGCTTAGTTCTGTGGGCCGATGAGCAGTTCTTC. Looking up the rest from reference TRBV7-9 and TRBJ2-1 gives the full variable domain: DTGVSQNPRHKITKRGQNVTFRCDPISEHNRLYWYRQTLGQGPEFLTYFQNEAQLEKSRLLSDRFSAERPKGSFSTLEIQRTEQGDSAMYLCASSLVLWADEQFFGPGTRLTVL.

This clonotype was seen a single time. The rearrangement joins TRBV30 to TRBJ1-2, with 7 bases that match TRBD1. Germline loops: CDR1 GTSNPN, CDR2 SVGIG (reference sequence). The CDR3 extends over 13 amino acids. With 3 bases clipped from V and 2 bases from J, the junction kept 3 bases outside the gene matches. The CDR3 bases are TGTGCCTGGAGGGTACAGGGGAACTATGGCTACACCTTC. Residues: CAWRVQGNYGYTF.

The chain employs TRBV7-2 and TRBJ1-2; a weak D match, TRBD1 (5 bases). The CDR3 is 14 residues long. Germline assignment: CDR1 SGHTA and CDR2 FQGNSA. Between the trimmed V and J ends, which lost 1 base and 12 bases, there was a span of 18 bases. The DNA of the CDR3 is TGTGCCAGCAGCTTAGAGCGTGGGGCGGCGGGCCACACCTTC. It encodes CASSLERGAAGHTF.

The table lists this clonotype with a few counts. J is TRBJ2-7 and V is TRBV20-1, with 9 bases identical to TRBD2. J gave up 3 bases and V 1 base, and 7 bases lay outside the gene matches. The germline gives CDR1 DFQATT, CDR2 SNEGSKA (reference sequence). CDR3 length: 15 amino acids. CDR3 in amino acids: CSARGASGTIYEQYF. The CDR3 DNA sequence: TGCAGTGCTAGAGGGGCTAGCGGGACGATCTACGAGCAGTACTTC.

This clonotype was found many times. The CDR3 region has the DNA TGCGCCAGCAGCTTGGGAGGACAGCCCGTTGAGCAGTACTTC. As protein: CASSLGGQPVEQYF. The chain carries TRBV5-1 and TRBJ2-7, with TRBD1 as a possible D gene (6 bases). The CDR3 consists of 14 residues. CDR1 SGHRS and CDR2 YFSETQ come from the germline V gene. V was clipped by 0 bases and J by 7 bases, with 14 bases between them.

Turning to this clonotype: A much more abundant neighbour one base away suggests this may be a read error. The chain employs TRBV25-1 and TRBJ2-1; D is possibly TRBD1 (5 bases). CDR1 and CDR2 (germline): MGHDK, SYGVNS. The CDR3 extends over 12 amino acids. Trimming shortened V by 6 bases and J by 10 bases, and 13 bases separated the two germline ends. The CDR3 protein is CASSWGSYEQFF. The CDR3 DNA follows: TGTGCCAGCAGCTGGGGCTCCTACGAGCAGTTCTTC.

This clonotype came up a few times. V is TRBV7-2 and J is TRBJ2-1, with 14 bases identical to TRBD2. The CDR3 is 16 amino acids. Germline V gives CDR1 SGHTA, CDR2 FQGNSA. V gave up 3 bases and J gave up 8 bases; unmatched junction bases: 6. CDR3 nucleotides: TGTGCCAGCAGCTTCGCCGGGACTAGCGGGAGATATGAGCAGTTCTTC. This gives the protein CASSFAGTSGRYEQFF.

CDR3 in DNA: TGTGCCAGCAGCGCCTGGGTAACGAATGAGCAGTTCTTC. Its translation: CASSAWVTNEQFF. The chain combines TRBV7-9 with TRBJ2-1; D is undetermined. The CDR3 extends over 13 amino acids. Germline-derived CDR1 and CDR2 are SEHNR and FQNEAQ (reference sequence). Trimming shortened V by 5 bases and J by 7 bases, and 12 bases separated the two germline ends.

This clonotype has more than one count but fewer than ten. The genes are TRBV7-9 and TRBJ1-2; the D is unclear. CDR1 and CDR2 (germline): SEHNR, FQNEAQ (reference sequence). This CDR3 region has 15 residues. Deletions cut 1 base from V and 2 bases from J, with 11 bases between. CDR3 loop: CASSLGANRNYGYTF. CDR3 nucleotides: TGTGCCAGCAGCTTAGGGGCAAACAGAAACTATGGCTACACCTTC.

This chain joins TRBV28 and TRBJ2-1, with TRBD2 matching over 9 bases. Germline-derived CDR1 and CDR2 are MDHEN and SYDVKM. Unmatched junction bases numbered 10, after V lost 5 bases and J lost 5 bases. This CDR3 has 16 amino acids. CDR3 in amino acids: CASSTRVAGGHNEQFF. DNA for the CDR3: TGTGCCAGCAGTACACGCGTGGCGGGGGGGCACAATGAGCAGTTCTTC.